This entry concerns a single TCR beta chain. V was pared by 4 bases and J by 5 bases, with 16 bases between. Germline CDR1 reads MGHRA; CDR2 reads YSYEKL. The CDR3 consists of 15 residues. Profiled with immunoSEQ multiplex PCR; TCRdb holds only in-frame clones, not every one. The sample yields 300,000 to 450,000 clones, around 90% seen once. This entry belongs to a study of blood T cell repertoires in COVID-19. Background on the study: The United States, Italy and Spain provided the acute and convalescent COVID-19 samples.

Assignments of participants to cohorts depended upon their own reported clinical history. Among Cohort 3 donors, those recovered had two negative PCRs, clearance, or symptom resolution. Sample: PBMCs or T cells enriched from blood (not recorded which). V and J are TRBV4-1 and TRBJ2-3; perhaps TRBD2 as D (5 bases). The sequence was collected from a young woman who had recovered from COVID-19. Here the CDR3 DNA reads TGCGCCAGCAGCCTTGGGCACGGAGAGGGAGATACGCAGTATTTT. Residues: CASSLGHGEGDTQYF.